A single sample is the source of the 27 T cell receptor beta chains below, sequenced in a study of blood T cell repertoires in COVID-19. Assay: immunoSEQ multiplex PCR; the TCRdb copy retains only in-frame clones and omits some. The sample lists some 300,000 clones; around nine tenths were seen once. Input material: PBMCs or T cells enriched from blood (not recorded which). Receptor source: a woman in her 50s who had been exposed to COVID-19.

The DNA for the CDR3 is TGTGCCAGCTCACCAAGAATGGGTAGCGGTTACGAGCAGTACTTC. Amino acids: CASSPRMGSGYEQYF. The genes are TRBV18 and TRBJ2-7; TRBD2 is a possible D gene (6 bases). Germline CDR1 and CDR2: KGHSH and LQKENI. V lost 2 bases and J 4 bases, leaving 15 bases between the germline ends. CDR3 length: 15 amino acids. The variable domain in full, with the rest retrieved from reference TRBV18 and TRBJ2-7, is NAGVMQNPRHLVRRRGQEARLRCSPMKGHSHVYWYRQLPEEGLKFMVYLQKENIIDESGMPKERFSAEFPKEGPSILRIQQVVRGDSAAYFCASSPRMGSGYEQYFGPGTRLTVT.

The chain employs TRBV9 and TRBJ1-1; 9 nucleotides agree with TRBD1. This CDR3 is built from 15 residues. The ends lost 3 bases at V and 4 bases at J; junction bases unmatched: 7. In germline, CDR1 is SGDLS, CDR2 YYNGEE. CDR3 loop: CASSASGTGSTEAFF. CDR3 DNA: TGTGCCAGCAGCGCCTCCGGGACAGGGAGCACTGAAGCTTTCTTT.

On this clone itself: The germline gene is not matched at one end of the junction; a read error may be the cause. This sequence joins TRBV3-1 (or the pseudogene TRBV3-2) and TRBJ2-2, with TRBD2 matching over 9 bases. Germline CDR1 reads LGHDT; CDR2 reads YNNKEL (reference sequence). The CDR3 runs to 16 residues. The CDR3 DNA sequence: TGTGCCAGCAGACAAGCGGGGGGCACGAACACCGGGGAGCTGTTTTTT. It yields the protein CASRQAGGTNTGELFF.

The chain combines TRBV18 with TRBJ1-2; maybe TRBD1 (6 bases). CDR1 and CDR2 from the germline V gene are KGHSH and LQKENI. The CDR3 extends over 16 amino acids. The V gene lost 5 bases and the J gene lost 1 base, with 17 bases spanning the gap. CDR3 coding DNA: TGTGCCAGCTCAGGACAGTACTATAAATATAACTATGGCTACACCTTC. Its translation is CASSGQYYKYNYGYTF.

The CDR3: CASRLTALNTEAFF. As DNA, the CDR3 is TGTGCCAGCAGATTGACAGCCTTGAACACTGAAGCTTTCTTT. The chain is built from TRBV6-5 and TRBJ1-1; tentatively, D is TRBD1 (5 bases). CDR3 size: 14 residues. V lost 6 bases and J 0 bases, leaving 11 bases between the germline ends. CDR1 and CDR2 from the germline V gene are MNHEY and SVGAGI.

V gene TRBV11-3 combines with J gene TRBJ2-3; maybe TRBD1 (6 bases). The CDR3 loop spans 14 amino acids. The germline V and J ends were trimmed by 5 bases and 0 bases, with 9 bases remaining between them. In germline, CDR1 is SGHNT, CDR2 YENEEA. The CDR3 nucleotides are TGTGCCAGCAGCCCCAGGGGAAGCACAGATACGCAGTATTTT. Its protein product is CASSPRGSTDTQYF.

The rearrangement links TRBV18 to TRBJ2-1, with TRBD1 matching 11 bases. Per germline, CDR1 KGHSH and CDR2 LQKENI. J was trimmed by 1 base and V by 3 bases; bases with no gene match: 2. The CDR3 extends over 16 amino acids. CDR3 DNA sequence: TGTGCCAGCTCACCCCGGGACAGGGGGTCCTACAATGAGCAGTTCTTC. Residues: CASSPRDRGSYNEQFF.

The chain carries TRBV3-1 (or the pseudogene TRBV3-2) and TRBJ2-3, with 10 positions matching TRBD2. CDR1 is LGHDT, CDR2 YNNKEL, per germline (reference sequence). The CDR3 loop spans 15 amino acids. Trimming removed 1 base from V and 7 bases from J; junction bases left unmatched: 5. The CDR3: CASSQVSGGINTQYF. For the CDR3, the DNA is TGTGCCAGCAGCCAAGTTAGCGGGGGGATTAATACGCAGTATTTT.

The chain has TRBV14 and TRBJ1-1, with a possible D match to TRBD1 (5 bases). The germline gives CDR1 SGHDN, CDR2 FVKESK. CDR3 size: 16 residues. V gave up 4 bases and J gave up 1 base, with 16 bases separating them. The CDR3 loop reads CASSPPVGGPNTEAFF. CDR3 bases: TGTGCCAGCAGCCCCCCGGTGGGGGGACCGAACACTGAAGCTTTCTTT.

The rearrangement joins TRBV7-8 to TRBJ2-3; 7 bases line up with TRBD1. The germline V gene encodes CDR1 SGHVS and CDR2 FQNEAQ. V lost 5 bases to trimming and J lost 2 bases; unmatched junction nucleotides: 7. CDR3 size: 15 residues. The CDR3 loop reads CASSSRDSATDTQYF. The CDR3 bases are TGTGCCAGCAGCAGTAGGGACAGCGCCACAGATACGCAGTATTTT.

The gene calls are TRBV7-9 and TRBJ1-3; possible D gene TRBD1, 6 bases. The V end was cut by 3 bases, the J end by 4 bases, with 13 bases between. CDR1 is SEHNR and CDR2 is FQNEAQ in the germline V gene (reference sequence). The CDR3 loop spans 15 amino acids. The CDR3 DNA reads as TGTGCCAGCAGCTTCGTAGGCAGGGGAGGAAACACCATATATTTT. Translating gives CASSFVGRGGNTIYF.

V and J are TRBV4-1 and TRBJ2-1, with D perhaps TRBD1 (5 bases). The CDR3 runs 15 residues. V lost 0 bases, J lost 8 bases, and 14 bases lay in between. Per the germline V gene, CDR1 is MGHRA and CDR2 is YSYEKL. The CDR3 loop is CASSQEVRTQDEQFF. The CDR3 coding sequence is TGCGCCAGCAGCCAAGAGGTACGGACACAGGATGAGCAGTTCTTC.

This clone was detected once. The genes are TRBV27 and TRBJ2-7, with 13 bases lining up with TRBD2. Germline trimming cut 5 bases from V and 4 bases from J; bases unmatched to any gene: 8. The CDR3 is made up of 16 amino acids. Germline loops: CDR1 MNHEY, CDR2 SMNVEV (reference sequence). CDR3 bases: TGTGCCAGCAGTATAACTAGCGGGGGGGCCTGGTACGAGCAGTACTTC. Amino acid sequence: CASSITSGGAWYEQYF.

The rearrangement uses TRBV3-1 (or the pseudogene TRBV3-2) and TRBJ2-3, with 11 bases aligning to TRBD1. J lost 5 bases, V lost 4 bases, and 8 bases had no gene match. The CDR3 covers 16 residues. Germline V gene lookup returns CDR1 LGHDT and CDR2 YNNKEL (reference sequence). The CDR3 bases are TGTGCCAGCAGCCCAAGGACAGGGGGCTTAATAGATACGCAGTATTTT. Amino acid sequence: CASSPRTGGLIDTQYF.

This clone was observed a few times. This chain joins TRBV7-2 and TRBJ1-2; possibly TRBD1 for D (6 bases). Looked up from germline, CDR1 is SGHTA and CDR2 is FQGNSA. The length of the CDR3 is 14 residues. The ends were cut back, 5 bases at V and 2 bases at J, with 12 bases in the middle. CDR3 loop: CASSTTTGNYGYTF. For the CDR3, the DNA is TGTGCCAGCAGCACGACTACAGGGAACTATGGCTACACCTTC. Filled out from reference TRBV7-2 and TRBJ1-2, the complete variable domain reads GAGVSQSPSNKVTEKGKDVELRCDPISGHTALYWYRQSLGQGLEFLIYFQGNSAPDKSGLPSDRFSAERTGGSVSTLTIQRTQQEDSAVYLCASSTTTGNYGYTFGSGTRLTVV.

The gene calls are TRBV4-2 and TRBJ1-2; TRBD1 matches 8 bases. Trimming at V came to 4 bases and at J to 7 bases, leaving 11 bases not matched to a gene. The CDR3 totals 15 residues. Germline CDR1 LGHNA, CDR2 YNFKEQ. CDR3: CASSPTFGQGGGYTF. The CDR3 DNA follows: TGTGCCAGCAGCCCGACCTTCGGACAGGGAGGTGGCTACACCTTC.

This sequence joins TRBV27 and TRBJ1-2; 9 bases align to TRBD1. In germline, CDR1 is MNHEY, CDR2 SMNVEV (reference sequence). The V gene end was trimmed by 3 bases and the J gene end by 8 bases; junction bases not matched to a gene: 4. CDR3 length: 13 residues. The CDR3 is CASSFTGGSGYTF. CDR3 DNA: TGTGCCAGCAGTTTCACAGGGGGCAGCGGCTACACCTTC.

This clone came up a few times. The chain carries TRBV30 and TRBJ2-7; TRBD1 might be the D (6 bases). V lost 8 bases to trimming and J lost 5 bases, with 16 bases between them. Germline V gives CDR1 GTSNPN, CDR2 SVGIG (reference sequence). The CDR3 has 12 amino acids. In DNA form, the CDR3 reads TGTGCCGGACGGCAGGGGCCCAACGAGCAGTACTTC. This codes for CAGRQGPNEQYF.

The chain carries TRBV3-1 (or the pseudogene TRBV3-2) and TRBJ1-6; 8 bases line up with TRBD1. Germline-derived CDR1 and CDR2 are LGHDT and YNNKEL (reference sequence). Trimming at V came to 5 bases and at J to 7 bases, leaving 7 bases not matched to a gene. This CDR3 contains 15 residues. The CDR3 DNA is TGTGCCAGCAGCTACGGACAGGGAAGGAATTCACCCCTCCACTTT. This sequence encodes CASSYGQGRNSPLHF.

This rearrangement joins TRBV5-4 to TRBJ2-3, with 10 bases fitting TRBD2. V lost 8 bases, J lost 2 bases, and 5 bases stayed unmatched. This CDR3 is 14 amino acids long. CDR1 is SGHNT and CDR2 is YYREEE in the germline V gene (reference sequence). The CDR3 loop is CASWTSGNTDTQYF. Here the CDR3 DNA reads TGTGCCAGTTGGACTAGCGGTAACACAGATACGCAGTATTTT.

This chain uses TRBV6-1 with TRBJ2-4; the match to TRBD1 covers 8 bases. The CDR3 loop spans 16 amino acids. Per the germline V gene, CDR1 is MNHNS and CDR2 is SASEGT. Trimming at V came to 3 bases and at J to 2 bases, leaving 6 bases not matched to a gene. The CDR3 nucleotides read TGTGCCAGCAGTGAGTGGCAGGGGGCGACCAAAAACATTCAGTACTTC. This sequence encodes CASSEWQGATKNIQYF.

V is TRBV13 and J is TRBJ1-2; 7 positions agree with TRBD1. The germline CDR1 and CDR2 sequences are PRHDT and FYEKMQ (reference sequence). This CDR3 has 17 amino acids. V lost 1 base and J lost 5; bases outside the gene matches: 13. The CDR3 DNA reads as TGTGCCAGCAGCTTAGAAGGTCGGGACAGCCGAATTTATGGCTACACCTTC. Protein product: CASSLEGRDSRIYGYTF.

This chain connects TRBV2 to TRBJ2-1, with 7 bases fitting TRBD2. The CDR3 consists of 16 residues. V lost 2 bases and J lost 4; bases outside the gene matches: 8. Germline CDR1 SNHLY, CDR2 FYNNEI. This CDR3 is CASSEPGLPSYNEQFF. The CDR3 nucleotides are TGTGCCAGCAGTGAACCGGGACTACCATCATACAATGAGCAGTTCTTC. The full variable domain, in which reference TRBV2 and TRBJ2-1 provide the parts outside the CDR3, is EPEVTQTPSHQVTQMGQEVILRCVPISNHLYFYWYRQILGQKVEFLVSFYNNEISEKSEIFDDQFSVERPDGSNFTLKIRSTKLEDSAMYFCASSEPGLPSYNEQFFGPGTRLTVL.

The chain uses TRBV30 and TRBJ1-2, with TRBD1 identical over 7 bases. This CDR3 region has 14 residues. CDR1 is GTSNPN, CDR2 SVGIG, per germline (reference sequence). V lost 0 bases, J lost 4 bases, and 5 bases stayed unmatched. The CDR3: CAWSVGTVFYGYTF. DNA of the CDR3: TGTGCCTGGAGTGTCGGGACAGTATTCTATGGCTACACCTTC.

V is TRBV19 and J is TRBJ2-1; TRBD2 matches at 9 bases. Germline values: CDR1 LNHDA, CDR2 SQIVND (reference sequence). V dropped 4 bases and J dropped 6; count of bases not matched to a gene: 7. The CDR3 extends over 15 amino acids. CDR3 in amino acids: CASSSSGGSVNEQFF. For the CDR3, the DNA is TGTGCCAGTAGTAGTAGCGGGGGTTCGGTCAATGAGCAGTTCTTC.

The chain employs TRBV2 and TRBJ1-3; possibly TRBD1 for D (6 bases). Germline assignment: CDR1 SNHLY and CDR2 FYNNEI. CDR3 length: 16 residues. V lost 4 bases, J lost 2 bases, and 15 bases lay in between. The CDR3 DNA sequence: TGTGCCAGCAGTGTCGGACAGCCCGAAACTGGAAACACCATATATTTT. Residues: CASSVGQPETGNTIYF.

V usage is TRBV2 and J usage is TRBJ2-1; 8 nucleotides line up with TRBD2. CDR3 length equals 11 residues. The germline V gene encodes CDR1 SNHLY and CDR2 FYNNEI. The trim removed 9 bases at V and 10 bases at J, leaving 5 bases unmatched. The CDR3 coding sequence is TGTGCCAGAGGACTAGCCTCCGAGCAGTTCTTC. This codes for CARGLASEQFF. The whole variable domain, remainder taken from reference TRBV2 and TRBJ2-1, is EPEVTQTPSHQVTQMGQEVILRCVPISNHLYFYWYRQILGQKVEFLVSFYNNEISEKSEIFDDQFSVERPDGSNFTLKIRSTKLEDSAMYFCARGLASEQFFGPGTRLTVL.